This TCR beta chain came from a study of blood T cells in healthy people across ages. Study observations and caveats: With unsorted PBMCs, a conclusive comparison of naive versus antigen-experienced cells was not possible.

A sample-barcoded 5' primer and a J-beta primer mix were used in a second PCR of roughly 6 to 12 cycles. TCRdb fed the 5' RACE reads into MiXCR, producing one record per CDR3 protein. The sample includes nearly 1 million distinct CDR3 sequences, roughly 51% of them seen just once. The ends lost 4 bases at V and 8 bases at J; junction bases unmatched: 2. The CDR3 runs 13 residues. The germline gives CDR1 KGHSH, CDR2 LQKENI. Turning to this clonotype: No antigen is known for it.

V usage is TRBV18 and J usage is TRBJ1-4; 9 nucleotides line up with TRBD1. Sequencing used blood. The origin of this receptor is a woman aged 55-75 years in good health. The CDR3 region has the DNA TGTGCCAGCTCACGGACAGGGGAAGAAAAACTGTTTTTT. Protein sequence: CASSRTGEEKLFF.